This T cell receptor beta chain originates from a study of neoadjuvant anti-PD-1 for oral cavity cancer. Study-level background: Patients mostly received three to four biweekly nivolumab doses at 3 mg/kg before surgery. Patients without progression received a fourth nivolumab dose around day 43, then surgical resection on days 50-56. The study's findings and limits: Each response group had just a few patients in TCR analyses.

Clones were sequenced by immunoSEQ multiplex PCR, and TCRdb holds only the in-frame ones, with some missing. The sample has 14,000 or so clones, around 71% seen once. The time point denotes: after neoadjuvant nivolumab, at surgical resection. Patients had newly diagnosed, untreated stage II-IVA oral cavity squamous cell carcinoma. The germline V gene has CDR1 SGHVS and CDR2 FNYEAQ. CDR3 length: 14 amino acids. The V end lost 2 bases, the J end lost 5 bases, and 11 bases lay between the germline ends. About this clone: Its antigen is not identified.

V usage is TRBV7-6 and J usage is TRBJ2-3, with D possibly being TRBD2 (5 bases). The TCR sequence derives from a person aged 40 to 85 with oral cavity squamous cell carcinoma. This specimen consisted of PBMCs, obtained after nivolumab (anti-PD-1) treatment. The CDR3 protein is CASSLSLAVDTQYF. The DNA of the CDR3 is TGTGCCAGCAGCTTAAGTCTAGCTGTAGATACGCAGTATTTT.